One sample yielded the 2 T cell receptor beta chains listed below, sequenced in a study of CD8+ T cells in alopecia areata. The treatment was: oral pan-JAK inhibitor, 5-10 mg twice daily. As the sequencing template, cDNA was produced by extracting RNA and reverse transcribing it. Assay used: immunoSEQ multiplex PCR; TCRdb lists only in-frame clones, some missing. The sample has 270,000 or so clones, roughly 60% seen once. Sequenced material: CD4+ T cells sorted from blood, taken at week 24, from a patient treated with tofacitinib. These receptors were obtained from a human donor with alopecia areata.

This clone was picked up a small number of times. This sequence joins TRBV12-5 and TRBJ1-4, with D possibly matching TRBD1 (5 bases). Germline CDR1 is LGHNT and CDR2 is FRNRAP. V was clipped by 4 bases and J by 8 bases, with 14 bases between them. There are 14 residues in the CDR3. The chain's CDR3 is CASGYLGAREKLFF. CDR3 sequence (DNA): TGTGCTAGTGGTTATTTAGGGGCCCGAGAAAAACTGTTTTTT. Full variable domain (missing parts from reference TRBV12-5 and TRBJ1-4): DARVTQTPRHKVTEMGQEVTMRCQPILGHNTVFWYRQTMMQGLELLAYFRNRAPLDDSGMPKDRFSAEMPDATLATLKIQPSEPRDSAVYFCASGYLGAREKLFFGSGTQLSVL.

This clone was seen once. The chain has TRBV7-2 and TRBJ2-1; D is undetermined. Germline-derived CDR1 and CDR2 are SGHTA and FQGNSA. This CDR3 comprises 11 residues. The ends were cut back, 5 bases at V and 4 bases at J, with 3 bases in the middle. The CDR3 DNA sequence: TGTGCCAGCAGCCCATACAATGAGCAGTTCTTC. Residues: CASSPYNEQFF.